This note documents a single TCR beta chain sequence. The antigen remains undetermined. Primers: 60 Vbeta forward and 13 Jbeta reverse. The method was immunoSEQ multiplex PCR; TCRdb's version includes in-frame clones alone and lacks a portion of them. The sample lists about 110,000 clones; 50% to 70% were seen once. The length of the CDR3 is 16 residues. In germline, CDR1 is SGHVS, CDR2 FQNEAQ. J was trimmed by 2 bases and V by 1 base; bases with no gene match: 7. This sample was taken from a study of cytomegalovirus exposure and HLA in healthy donors. Whole-study results and caveats: In a later analysis, V- and J-gene trimming of beta chains associated with a DCLRE1C missense variant, replicated independently. An Asian-associated ancestry cluster reportedly showed fewer N-insertions than the roughly 670-donor mean in a later analysis.

Sequencing input: PBMCs. The chain combines TRBV7-8 with TRBJ1-2; 7 bases fit TRBD1. This clonotype originated in a man aged 25-45 years in good health and CMV-seropositive. CDR3 nucleotides: TGTGCCAGCAGCTTAGGTCCTACAGGGGTAAACTATGGCTACACCTTC. Its protein is CASSLGPTGVNYGYTF.